These 32 T cell receptor beta chains were all obtained from the same sample, sequenced in a study of T cells expressing NK-cell markers. TCRdb re-called the 5' RACE reads and catalogs CDR3 proteins one per entry, DNA excluded. The listing contains 250,000 or so distinct CDR3 sequences. The sequenced sample was blood T cells: a sorted CD56 or NKG2C T cell subset, CD4+ or CD8+ T cells, or bulk PBMC T cells (not recorded which). The receptors come from a woman between 18 and 70 years old in good health.

The V gene is TRBV12-3 or TRBV12-4, the J gene TRBJ2-1; the D gene TCRdb calls, TRBD2, cannot be checked with no DNA. This CDR3 has 14 amino acids. This CDR3 reads CASSPRLAYNEQFF.

The V and J genes are TRBV7-2 and TRBJ1-1. The germline gives CDR1 SGHTA, CDR2 FQGNSA. There are 12 residues in the CDR3. CDR3 sequence reads: CATSDGNTEAFF.

V usage is TRBV7-9 and J usage is TRBJ1-1; the D call of TRBD1 rests on TCRdb alone, since no DNA is present to check it. Germline V lookup: CDR1 SEHNR, CDR2 FQNEAQ (reference sequence). The CDR3 runs to 15 residues. CDR3 sequence: CASNYYTGTNTEAFF.

This chain uses TRBV7-2 with TRBJ2-3; checking the TCRdb D call of TRBD2 is not possible without DNA. The CDR3 is made up of 12 amino acids. Germline V gene sequence: CDR1 SGHTA, CDR2 FQGNSA. Here the CDR3 reads CASSGPGPSQYF.

The chain carries TRBV10-2 and TRBJ2-2; the D call of TRBD1 rests on TCRdb alone, since no DNA is present to check it. The CDR3 loop spans 14 amino acids. Germline CDR1 and CDR2: WSHSY and SAAADI. CDR3 loop: CASKQQGWDGELFF.

This sequence joins TRBV12-3 or TRBV12-4 and TRBJ1-5; the TCRdb D gene call, TRBD1, has no DNA to confirm it. This CDR3 is 15 amino acids long. The CDR3 sequence: CASSAGQISNQPQHF.

The V gene is TRBV5-1, the J gene TRBJ1-1. The CDR3 sequence is 13 residues long. Germline loops: CDR1 SGHRS, CDR2 YFSETQ. The CDR3 sequence: CASSLDGLLGAFF.

The V and J genes are TRBV20-1 and TRBJ2-1; as DNA is missing, the TRBD1 call by TCRdb cannot be tested. The germline gives CDR1 DFQATT, CDR2 SNEGSKA (reference sequence). This CDR3 spans 12 amino acids. Here the CDR3 reads CSASGGADEQFF.

This chain joins TRBV4-3 and TRBJ1-2; checking the TCRdb D call of TRBD1 is not possible without DNA. Germline CDR1 is LGHNA and CDR2 is YSLEER. The CDR3 extends over 14 amino acids. CDR3 amino acids: CASSQDAGAYGYTF.

The chain couples TRBV3-1 to TRBJ2-1; TCRdb reports TRBD2, a call that lacks DNA to check it against. The germline V gene encodes CDR1 LGHDT and CDR2 YNNKEL (reference sequence). The CDR3 length is 17 residues. CDR3 protein: CASSQGLAGGAHNEQFF.

The chain uses TRBV5-8 and TRBJ1-2; no DNA is available, so the TRBD1 call from TCRdb remains unchecked. The CDR3 is 16 residues long. Germline assignment: CDR1 SGHTS and CDR2 YDEGEE. Here the CDR3 reads CASSLEGTARAYGYTF.

CDR3 in amino acids: CASSLPPAYGYTF. The rearrangement links TRBV7-2 to TRBJ1-2; the D call from TCRdb, TRBD1, cannot be confirmed without DNA. This CDR3 region has 13 residues. CDR1 is SGHTA and CDR2 is FQGNSA in the germline V gene.

The chain combines TRBV6-2 or TRBV6-3 with TRBJ2-1; TCRdb's assignment of TRBD2 cannot be checked, as there is no DNA. The CDR3 extends over 15 amino acids. Germline loops: CDR1 MNHEY, CDR2 SVGEGT. The chain's CDR3 is CASEIAGGPYNEQFF.

V is TRBV9 and J is TRBJ1-5; as DNA is missing, the TRBD1 call by TCRdb cannot be tested. CDR1 is SGDLS, CDR2 YYNGEE, per germline. The CDR3 loop spans 16 amino acids. The CDR3 region is CASSGGGPYSNQPQHF.

The chain has TRBV21-1 and TRBJ1-2; TCRdb indicates TRBD1, and absent DNA this call remains unverified. TRBV21-1 is recorded as a pseudogene. This CDR3 spans 13 amino acids. CDR3 protein: CASPGGRSYGYTF.

This rearrangement joins TRBV18 to TRBJ1-5; TCRdb gives TRBD1 as the D gene, but with no DNA this cannot be confirmed. Germline V gene lookup returns CDR1 KGHSH and CDR2 LQKENI. The CDR3 runs to 14 residues. CDR3 sequence: CASSGDRERQPQHF.

V usage is TRBV7-3 and J usage is TRBJ1-1; TCRdb designates TRBD1, a call that cannot be tested without DNA. Germline V gives CDR1 SGHTA, CDR2 FQGTGA. The CDR3 runs 15 residues. CDR3 protein: CASSLRGQRLTEAFF.

CDR3 sequence reads: CSVPFRNNEQFF. The chain links TRBV29-1 to TRBJ2-1. The CDR3 totals 12 residues. Per the germline V gene, CDR1 is SQVTM and CDR2 is ANQGSEA.

V and J are TRBV20-1 and TRBJ1-5; TCRdb outputs TRBD1, but without DNA this stays unchecked. The CDR3 covers 15 residues. Germline V gene sequence: CDR1 DFQATT, CDR2 SNEGSKA (reference sequence). CDR3 region: CSADGDRGGNQPQHF.

The gene calls are TRBV14 and TRBJ1-4. CDR1 is SGHDN and CDR2 is FVKESK in the germline V gene. CDR3 size: 12 residues. CDR3 amino acids: CASSHPNEKLFF.

The J gene is TRBJ2-3, the V gene TRBV27; TCRdb designates TRBD2, a call that cannot be tested without DNA. CDR3 length: 16 amino acids. CDR1 is MNHEY, CDR2 SMNVEV, per germline (reference sequence). Here the CDR3 reads CASSSLAGSSTDTQYF.

The V call is TRBV2, the J call TRBJ1-3; TCRdb's assignment of TRBD1 cannot be checked, as there is no DNA. CDR3 size: 19 residues. Germline V gene data show CDR1 as SNHLY and CDR2 as FYNNEI. The CDR3 reads CASSEMRQGLGDSGNTIYF.

The chain is built from TRBV7-2 and TRBJ2-1; TCRdb's D call of TRBD2 is untestable without DNA. There are 15 residues in the CDR3. Germline CDR1 and CDR2: SGHTA and FQGNSA. CDR3: CASSRTRGPYNEQFF.

This chain uses TRBV6-1 with TRBJ1-3; lacking DNA, the TRBD1 call made by TCRdb goes unchecked. CDR1 and CDR2 (germline): MNHNS, SASEGT. This CDR3 region has 15 residues. The chain's CDR3 is CASSQGATYGNTIYF.

J is TRBJ2-1 and V is TRBV12-3 or TRBV12-4; lacking DNA, the TRBD1 call made by TCRdb goes unchecked. CDR3 length equals 17 residues. CDR3 amino acids: CASSLDSWRGQYNEQFF.

This chain joins TRBV10-3 and TRBJ2-1; the D gene TCRdb calls, TRBD2, cannot be checked with no DNA. This CDR3 is 15 amino acids long. Germline CDR1 reads ENHRY; CDR2 reads SYGVKD. The CDR3 protein is CAITDPGLAHNEQFF.

The chain employs TRBV19 and TRBJ1-4; TCRdb calls TRBD1, which cannot be checked without DNA. The CDR3 is 15 residues long. The germline CDR1 and CDR2 sequences are LNHDA and SQIVND (reference sequence). The CDR3 sequence is CASSPRVGTNEKLFF.

The chain is built from TRBV11-1 and TRBJ1-6. CDR1 and CDR2 from the germline V gene are SGHAT and FQDESV (reference sequence). The CDR3 is made up of 14 amino acids. CDR3 in amino acids: CASSLVSSNSPLHF.

This chain connects TRBV20-1 to TRBJ2-5; the TCRdb D gene call, TRBD2, has no DNA to confirm it. Germline V CDR1 and CDR2: DFQATT, SNEGSKA (reference sequence). The CDR3 totals 13 residues. CDR3 sequence: CSAPSLAEETQYF.

The chain has TRBV19 and TRBJ2-2; the TRBD1 assignment by TCRdb is unverifiable without DNA. Germline loops: CDR1 LNHDA, CDR2 SQIVND (reference sequence). The CDR3 is 15 residues long. CDR3 region: CASGTGGFYTGELFF.

This CDR3 reads CASSLVMGGVGQPQHF. The V call is TRBV7-8, the J call TRBJ1-5; checking the TCRdb D call of TRBD1 is not possible without DNA. CDR1 and CDR2 from the germline V gene are SGHVS and FQNEAQ. CDR3 length: 16 residues.

The chain's CDR3 is CASSSPRVRHTGELFF. This chain connects TRBV5-5 to TRBJ2-2. This CDR3 has 16 residues. The germline V gene encodes CDR1 SGHKS and CDR2 YYEKEE (reference sequence).